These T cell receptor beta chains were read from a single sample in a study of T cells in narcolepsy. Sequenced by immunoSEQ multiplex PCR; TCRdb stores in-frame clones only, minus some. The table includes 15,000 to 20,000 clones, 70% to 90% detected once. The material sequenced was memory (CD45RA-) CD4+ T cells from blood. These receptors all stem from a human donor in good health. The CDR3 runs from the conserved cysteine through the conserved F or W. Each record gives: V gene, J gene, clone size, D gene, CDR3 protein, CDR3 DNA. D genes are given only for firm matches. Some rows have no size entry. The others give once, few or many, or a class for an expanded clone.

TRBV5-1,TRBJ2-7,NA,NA,CASSLAPGEQYF,TGCGCCAGCAGCTTGGCCCCAGGAGAGCAGTACTTC
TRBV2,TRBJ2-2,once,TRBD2,CASSRAGANTGELFF,TGTGCCAGCAGTAGAGCGGGGGCGAACACCGGGGAGCTGTTTTTT
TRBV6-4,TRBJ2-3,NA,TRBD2,CASSDSAGGRVDTQYF,TGTGCCAGCAGTGACTCGGCGGGAGGGCGAGTGGATACGCAGTATTTT
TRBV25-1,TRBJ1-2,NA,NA,CASSLGGGDYGYTF,TGTGCCAGCAGTTTAGGGGGAGGCGACTATGGCTACACCTTC
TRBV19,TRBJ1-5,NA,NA,CASSVSGRTQNQPQHF,TGTGCCAGTAGTGTCTCCGGGAGAACTCAAAATCAGCCCCAGCATTTT
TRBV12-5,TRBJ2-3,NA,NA,CASAFEDTRYF,TGTGCTAGCGCATTCGAGGATACGCGGTATTTT
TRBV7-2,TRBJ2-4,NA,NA,CASSLLSGLAKNIQYF,TGTGCCAGCAGCTTACTCAGCGGTCTAGCCAAAAACATTCAGTACTTC
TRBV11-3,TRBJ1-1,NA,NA,CASSFSMNTEAFF,TGTGCCAGCAGCTTCTCAATGAACACTGAAGCTTTCTTT
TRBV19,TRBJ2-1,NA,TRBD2,CASSLGASGGGSYNEQFF,TGTGCCAGTAGTCTCGGGGCTAGCGGGGGAGGCTCCTACAATGAGCAGTTCTTC
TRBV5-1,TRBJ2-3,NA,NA,CASSLNLRASTDTQYF,TGCGCCAGCAGCTTGAATTTGAGGGCTAGCACAGATACGCAGTATTTT
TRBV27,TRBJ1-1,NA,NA,CASSLTGGKNTEAFF,TGTGCCAGCAGTTTAACGGGGGGAAAGAACACTGAAGCTTTCTTT
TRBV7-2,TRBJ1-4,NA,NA,CASSYKNEKLFF,TGTGCCAGCAGTTATAAGAATGAAAAACTGTTTTTT
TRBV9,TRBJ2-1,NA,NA,CASSYSLGGGAYNEQFF,TGTGCCAGCAGCTATTCTCTAGGGGGGGGAGCCTACAATGAGCAGTTCTTC
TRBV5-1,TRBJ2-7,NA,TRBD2,CASSLVAGGGATEQYF,TGCGCCAGCAGCTTGGTTGCTGGCGGGGGGGCGACCGAGCAGTACTTC
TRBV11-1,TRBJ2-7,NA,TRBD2,CASSGSGGAGYEQYF,TGTGCCAGCAGCGGAAGCGGGGGGGCAGGTTACGAGCAGTACTTC
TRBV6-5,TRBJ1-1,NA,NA,CASSIRGNTEAFF,TGTGCCAGCAGTATCAGGGGGAACACTGAAGCTTTCTTT
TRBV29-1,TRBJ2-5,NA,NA,CSVVTPRGGETQYF,TGCAGCGTTGTCACCCCTCGGGGCGGGGAGACCCAGTACTTC
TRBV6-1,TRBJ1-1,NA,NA,CACDRLNTEAFF,TGTGCCTGTGACAGGTTGAACACTGAAGCTTTCTTT
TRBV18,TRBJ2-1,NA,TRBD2,CASSQASAAGTYNEQFF,TGTGCCAGCTCACAGGCGAGTGCAGCGGGAACCTACAATGAGCAGTTCTTC
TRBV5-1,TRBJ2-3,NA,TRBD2,CASSLAGGPTDTQYF,TGCGCCAGCAGCCTAGCGGGAGGGCCCACAGATACGCAGTATTTT
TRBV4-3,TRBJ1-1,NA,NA,CASSQGVRVGAIPEAFF,TGCGCCAGCAGCCAGGGGGTCAGGGTCGGGGCGATTCCTGAAGCTTTCTTT
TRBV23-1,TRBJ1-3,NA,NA,CASSPGHRNTIYF,TGCGCCAGCAGCCCGGGCCATAGAAACACCATATATTTT
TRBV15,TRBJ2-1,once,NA,CATSPPPGAISNEQFF,TGTGCCACCAGCCCCCCCCCGGGGGCTATATCCAATGAGCAGTTCTTC
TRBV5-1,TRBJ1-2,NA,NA,CASSLPGIYGYTF,TGCGCCAGCAGCTTGCCAGGGATCTATGGCTACACCTTC
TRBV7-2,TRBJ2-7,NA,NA,CASTPVRSGEQYF,TGTGCCAGCACCCCCGTTAGGAGCGGCGAGCAGTACTTC
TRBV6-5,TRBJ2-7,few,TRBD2,CASSIAGRSYEQYF,TGTGCCAGCAGTATAGCGGGACGATCCTACGAGCAGTACTTC
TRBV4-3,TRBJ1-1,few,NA,CASSQDRRGEAFF,TGCGCCAGCAGCCAAGATCGAAGGGGAGAAGCTTTCTTT
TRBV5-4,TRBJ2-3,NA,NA,CASSSRGVGTDTQYF,TGTGCCAGCAGCTCGCGGGGAGTTGGCACAGATACGCAGTATTTT
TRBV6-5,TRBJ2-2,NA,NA,CASRTDSTPGELFF,TGTGCCAGCAGAACGGACAGTACTCCCGGGGAGCTGTTTTTT
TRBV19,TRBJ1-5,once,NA,CASSRVRAGVGNQPQHF,TGTGCCAGTAGTAGGGTTCGGGCAGGGGTTGGCAATCAGCCCCAGCATTTT
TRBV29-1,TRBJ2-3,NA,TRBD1,CSVGGQGVNTQYF,TGCAGCGTTGGGGGACAGGGAGTGAATACGCAGTATTTT
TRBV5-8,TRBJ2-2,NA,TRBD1,CASSPGTGGVNTGELFF,TGTGCCAGCAGCCCGGGGACAGGGGGCGTGAACACCGGGGAGCTGTTTTTT
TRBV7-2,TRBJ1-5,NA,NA,CASSLEKVEPQHF,TGTGCCAGCAGCTTAGAGAAGGTAGAGCCCCAGCATTTT
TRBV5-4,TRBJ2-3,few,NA,CASSLSDTRTDTQYF,TGTGCCAGCAGCTTGTCGGACACCCGCACAGATACGCAGTATTTT
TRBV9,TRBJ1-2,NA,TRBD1,CASREPGQGRNYTF,TGTGCCAGCAGGGAACCGGGACAGGGCCGCAACTACACCTTC
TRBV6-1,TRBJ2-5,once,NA,CASSDRAGTYQETQYF,TGTGCCAGCAGTGATAGGGCAGGGACGTACCAAGAGACCCAGTACTTC
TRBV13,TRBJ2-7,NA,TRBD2,CASSLEKRGSSYEQYF,TGTGCCAGCAGCTTAGAGAAGCGGGGGAGCTCCTACGAGCAGTACTTC
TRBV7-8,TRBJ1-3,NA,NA,CASSFDLGAGRGNTIYF,TGTGCCAGCAGCTTTGATCTGGGGGCAGGGAGAGGAAACACCATATATTTT
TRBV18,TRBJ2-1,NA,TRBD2,CASSPEGLAGGREQFF,TGTGCCAGCTCACCTGAGGGCCTAGCGGGAGGAAGGGAGCAGTTCTTC
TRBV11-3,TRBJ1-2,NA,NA,CASSLGVRGGYTF,TGTGCCAGCAGCTTAGGGGTAAGAGGAGGCTACACCTTC
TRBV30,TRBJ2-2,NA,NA,CAYSRGFLAGELFF,TGTGCCTATTCCAGGGGTTTTTTGGCCGGGGAGCTGTTTTTT
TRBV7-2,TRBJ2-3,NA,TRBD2,CASSLTSGRTDTQYF,TGTGCCAGCAGCTTGACTAGCGGGCGCACAGATACGCAGTATTTT
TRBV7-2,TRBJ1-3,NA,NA,CASSLGTVGNTIYF,TGTGCCAGCAGCTTAGGGACCGTGGGAAACACCATATATTTT
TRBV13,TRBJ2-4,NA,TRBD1,CASSSRQGPGIQYF,TGTGCCAGCAGCTCACGACAGGGACCAGGCATTCAGTACTTC
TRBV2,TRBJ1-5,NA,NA,CASSSSITRPQHF,TGTGCCAGCAGTTCTTCAATAACCCGTCCCCAGCATTTT
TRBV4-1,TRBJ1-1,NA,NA,CASSQELGHRNTEAFF,TGCGCCAGCAGCCAAGAGTTGGGACACCGAAACACTGAAGCTTTCTTT
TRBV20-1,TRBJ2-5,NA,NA,CSAPTGETQYF,TGCAGTGCTCCCACCGGGGAGACCCAGTACTTC
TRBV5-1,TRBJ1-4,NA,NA,CASRTQSGNEKLFF,TGCGCCAGCAGGACCCAATCAGGCAATGAAAAACTGTTTTTT
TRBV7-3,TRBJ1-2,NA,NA,CASSLRPGGSGYTF,TGTGCCAGCAGCTTACGGCCGGGGGGTAGTGGCTACACCTTC
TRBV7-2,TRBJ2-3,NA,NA,CASRLPGTDTQYF,TGTGCCAGCAGACTCCCCGGCACAGATACGCAGTATTTT
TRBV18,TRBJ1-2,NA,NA,CASSPSGNYGYTF,TGTGCCAGCTCACCGTCAGGGAACTATGGCTACACCTTC
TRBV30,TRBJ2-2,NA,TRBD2,CAWSTTRGGVGELFF,TGTGCCTGGAGTACCACCCGCGGGGGTGTAGGGGAGCTGTTTTTT
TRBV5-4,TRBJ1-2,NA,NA,CASSSGTYGYTF,TGTGCCAGCAGCTCCGGGACCTATGGCTACACCTTC